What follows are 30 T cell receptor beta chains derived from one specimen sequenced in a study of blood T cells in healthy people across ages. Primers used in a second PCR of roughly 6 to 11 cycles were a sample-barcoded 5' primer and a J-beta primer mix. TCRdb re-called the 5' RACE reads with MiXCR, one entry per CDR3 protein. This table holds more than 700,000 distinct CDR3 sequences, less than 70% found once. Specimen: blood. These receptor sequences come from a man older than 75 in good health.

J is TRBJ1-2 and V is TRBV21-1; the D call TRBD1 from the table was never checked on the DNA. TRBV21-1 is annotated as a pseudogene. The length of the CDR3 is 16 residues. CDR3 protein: CSSSKAQGQEDYGYTF. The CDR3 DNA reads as TGTTCCAGCAGCAAAGCCCAGGGACAAGAGGACTATGGCTACACCTTC.

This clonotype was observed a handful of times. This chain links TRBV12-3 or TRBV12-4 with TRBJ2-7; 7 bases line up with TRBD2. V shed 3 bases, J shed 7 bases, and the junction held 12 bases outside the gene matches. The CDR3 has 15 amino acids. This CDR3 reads CASSLEVSGWDEQYF. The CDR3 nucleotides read TGTGCCAGCAGTTTGGAAGTTAGCGGGTGGGATGAGCAGTACTTC.

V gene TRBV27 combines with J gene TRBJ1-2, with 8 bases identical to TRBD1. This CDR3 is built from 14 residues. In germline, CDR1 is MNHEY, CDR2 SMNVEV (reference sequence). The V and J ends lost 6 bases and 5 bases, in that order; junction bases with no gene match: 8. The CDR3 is CASRTVGQGYGYTF. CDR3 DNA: TGTGCCAGCAGGACCGTCGGACAGGGTTATGGCTACACCTTC.

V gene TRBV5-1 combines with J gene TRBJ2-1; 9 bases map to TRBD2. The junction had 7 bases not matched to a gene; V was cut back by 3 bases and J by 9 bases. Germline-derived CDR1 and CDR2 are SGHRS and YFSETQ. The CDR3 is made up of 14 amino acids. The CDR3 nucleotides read TGCGCCAGCAGCTCTTTAGCGGGAGCTTTTGAGCAGTTCTTC. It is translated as CASSSLAGAFEQFF.

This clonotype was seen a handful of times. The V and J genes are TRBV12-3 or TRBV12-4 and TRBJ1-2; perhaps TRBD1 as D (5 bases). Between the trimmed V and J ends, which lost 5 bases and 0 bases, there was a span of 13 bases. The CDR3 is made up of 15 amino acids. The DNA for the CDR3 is TGTGCCAGCAGTATTGAACGGGACTCTAACTATGGCTACACCTTC. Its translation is CASSIERDSNYGYTF.

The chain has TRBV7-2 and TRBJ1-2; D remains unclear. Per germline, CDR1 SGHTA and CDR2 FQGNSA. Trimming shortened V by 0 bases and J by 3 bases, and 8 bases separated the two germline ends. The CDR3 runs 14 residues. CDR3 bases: TGTGCCAGCAGCTTAGCACGGACTTACTATGGCTACACCTTC. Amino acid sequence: CASSLARTYYGYTF.

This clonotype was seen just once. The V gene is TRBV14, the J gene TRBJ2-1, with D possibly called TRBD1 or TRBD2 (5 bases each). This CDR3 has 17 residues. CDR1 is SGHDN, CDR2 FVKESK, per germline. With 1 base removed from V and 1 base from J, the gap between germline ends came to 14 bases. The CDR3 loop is CASSQVRLGRSYNEQFF. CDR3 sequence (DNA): TGTGCCAGCAGCCAAGTGAGGTTGGGACGGTCCTACAATGAGCAGTTCTTC. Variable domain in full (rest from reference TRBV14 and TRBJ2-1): EAGVTQFPSHSVIEKGQTVTLRCDPISGHDNLYWYRRVMGKEIKFLLHFVKESKQDESGMPNNRFLAERTGGTYSTLKVQPAELEDSGVYFCASSQVRLGRSYNEQFFGPGTRLTVL.

CDR3 nucleotide sequence: TGTGCCAGCATCCGGCCAGGGTGGGGCTATGGCTACACCTTC. It specifies CASIRPGWGYGYTF. The chain recombines TRBV6-1 with TRBJ1-2; D perhaps matches TRBD1 (5 bases). The CDR3 length is 14 residues. Germline CDR1 and CDR2: MNHNS and SASEGT. V shed 7 bases and J shed 4 bases, with 16 bases lying between them.

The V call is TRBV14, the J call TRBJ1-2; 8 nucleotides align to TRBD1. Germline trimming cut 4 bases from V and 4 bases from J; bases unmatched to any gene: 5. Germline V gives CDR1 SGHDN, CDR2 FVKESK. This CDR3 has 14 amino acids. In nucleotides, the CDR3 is TGTGCCAGCAGCCTAAGGACAGGGCTCTATGGCTACACCTTC. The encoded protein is CASSLRTGLYGYTF. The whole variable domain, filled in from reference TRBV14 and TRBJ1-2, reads EAGVTQFPSHSVIEKGQTVTLRCDPISGHDNLYWYRRVMGKEIKFLLHFVKESKQDESGMPNNRFLAERTGGTYSTLKVQPAELEDSGVYFCASSLRTGLYGYTFGSGTRLTVV.

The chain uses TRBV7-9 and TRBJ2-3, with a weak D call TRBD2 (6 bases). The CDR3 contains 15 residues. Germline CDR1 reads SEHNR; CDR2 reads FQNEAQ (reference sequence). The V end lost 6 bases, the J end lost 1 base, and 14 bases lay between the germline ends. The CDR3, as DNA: TGTGCCAGCAGTCTCCCGGGCGGGGGCACAGATACGCAGTATTTT. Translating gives CASSLPGGGTDTQYF.

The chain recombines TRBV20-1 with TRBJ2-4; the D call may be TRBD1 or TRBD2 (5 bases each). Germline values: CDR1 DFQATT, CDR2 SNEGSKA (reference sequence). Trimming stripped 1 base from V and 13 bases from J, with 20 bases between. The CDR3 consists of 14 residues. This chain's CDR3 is CSARGRTPLGEQYF. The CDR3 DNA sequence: TGCAGTGCTAGAGGGCGGACCCCTCTGGGGGAGCAGTACTTC.

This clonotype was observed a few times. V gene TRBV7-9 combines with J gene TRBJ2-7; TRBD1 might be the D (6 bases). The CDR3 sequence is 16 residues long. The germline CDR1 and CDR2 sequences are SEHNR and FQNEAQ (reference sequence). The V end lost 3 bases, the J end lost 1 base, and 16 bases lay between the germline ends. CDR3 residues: CASSFTPQGFSYEQYF. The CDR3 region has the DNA TGTGCCAGCAGCTTTACCCCCCAGGGGTTTTCCTACGAGCAGTACTTC.

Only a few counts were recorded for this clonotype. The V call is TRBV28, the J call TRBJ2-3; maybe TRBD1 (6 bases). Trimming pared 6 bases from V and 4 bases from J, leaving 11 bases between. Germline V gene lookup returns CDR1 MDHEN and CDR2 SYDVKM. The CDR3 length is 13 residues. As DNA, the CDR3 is TGTGCCAGCAGAAAACAGGGTGCAGATACGCAGTATTTT. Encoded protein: CASRKQGADTQYF.

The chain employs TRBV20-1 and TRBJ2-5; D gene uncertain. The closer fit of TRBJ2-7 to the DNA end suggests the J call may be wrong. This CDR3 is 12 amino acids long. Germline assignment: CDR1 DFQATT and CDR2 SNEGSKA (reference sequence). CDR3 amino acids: CSARENSYEQYF. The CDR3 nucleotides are TGCAGTGCTAGGGAAAACTCCTACGAGCAGTACTTC.

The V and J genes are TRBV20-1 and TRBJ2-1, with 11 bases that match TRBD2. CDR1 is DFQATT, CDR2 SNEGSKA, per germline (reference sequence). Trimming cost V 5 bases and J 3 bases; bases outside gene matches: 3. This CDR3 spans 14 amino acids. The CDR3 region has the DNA TGCAGTGCTGCGGGACTAGCGGTCTACAATGAGCAGTTCTTC. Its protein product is CSAAGLAVYNEQFF.

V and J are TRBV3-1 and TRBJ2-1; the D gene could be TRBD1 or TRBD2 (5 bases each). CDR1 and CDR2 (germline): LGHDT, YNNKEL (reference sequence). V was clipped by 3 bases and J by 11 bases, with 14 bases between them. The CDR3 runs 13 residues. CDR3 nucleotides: TGTGCCAGCAGCCACGATGGGGGTCGGAAGCAGTTCTTC. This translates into CASSHDGGRKQFF.

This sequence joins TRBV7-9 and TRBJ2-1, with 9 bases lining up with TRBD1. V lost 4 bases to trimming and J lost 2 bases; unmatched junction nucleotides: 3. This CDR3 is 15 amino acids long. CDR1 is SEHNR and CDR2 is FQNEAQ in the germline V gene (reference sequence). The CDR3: CASSYGQGTYNEQFF. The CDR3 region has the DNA TGTGCCAGCAGCTACGGACAGGGGACCTACAATGAGCAGTTCTTC.

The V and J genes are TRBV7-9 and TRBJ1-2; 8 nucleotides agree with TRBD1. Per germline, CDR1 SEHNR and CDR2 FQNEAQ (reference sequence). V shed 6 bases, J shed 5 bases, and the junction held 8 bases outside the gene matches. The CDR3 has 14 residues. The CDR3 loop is CASRQQGVGYGYTF. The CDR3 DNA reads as TGTGCCAGCAGGCAACAGGGGGTGGGATATGGCTACACCTTC.

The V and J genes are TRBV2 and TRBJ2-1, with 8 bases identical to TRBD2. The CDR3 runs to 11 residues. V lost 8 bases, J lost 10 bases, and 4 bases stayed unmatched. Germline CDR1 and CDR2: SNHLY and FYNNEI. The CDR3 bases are TGTGCCAGCGGGGAGCGGGAGGAGCAGTTCTTC. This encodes CASGEREEQFF.

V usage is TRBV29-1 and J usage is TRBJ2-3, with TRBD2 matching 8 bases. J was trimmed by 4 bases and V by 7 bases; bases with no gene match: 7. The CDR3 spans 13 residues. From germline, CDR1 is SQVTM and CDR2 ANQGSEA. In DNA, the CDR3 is TGCAGCGCCATTCCAGCGGGAGCAGATACGCAGTATTTT. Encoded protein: CSAIPAGADTQYF.

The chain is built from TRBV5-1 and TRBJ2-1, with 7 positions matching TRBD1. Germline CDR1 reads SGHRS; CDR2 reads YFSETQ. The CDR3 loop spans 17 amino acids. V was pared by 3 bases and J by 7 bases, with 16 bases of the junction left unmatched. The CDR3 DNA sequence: TGCGCCAGCAGCTCGAACATCCGGAGACAGGGAGTTAATGAGCAGTTCTTC. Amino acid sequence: CASSSNIRRQGVNEQFF. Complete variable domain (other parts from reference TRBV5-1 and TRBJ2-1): KAGVTQTPRYLIKTRGQQVTLSCSPISGHRSVSWYQQTPGQGLQFLFEYFSETQRNKGNFPGRFSGRQFSNSRSEMNVSTLELGDSALYLCASSSNIRRQGVNEQFFGPGTRLTVL.

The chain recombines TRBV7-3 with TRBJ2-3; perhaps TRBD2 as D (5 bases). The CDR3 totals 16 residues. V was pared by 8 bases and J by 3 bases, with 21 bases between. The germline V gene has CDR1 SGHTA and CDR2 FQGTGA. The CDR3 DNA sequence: TGTGCCAGCGGCCCAAGAGCGGAGCGCCGAACAGATACGCAGTATTTT. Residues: CASGPRAERRTDTQYF.

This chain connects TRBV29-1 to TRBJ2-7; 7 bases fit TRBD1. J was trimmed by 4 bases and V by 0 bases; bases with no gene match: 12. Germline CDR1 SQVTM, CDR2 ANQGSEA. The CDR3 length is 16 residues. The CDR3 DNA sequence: TGCAGCGTTGAAGACCAGGTTCCGGGACAGATATACGAGCAGTACTTC. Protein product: CSVEDQVPGQIYEQYF.

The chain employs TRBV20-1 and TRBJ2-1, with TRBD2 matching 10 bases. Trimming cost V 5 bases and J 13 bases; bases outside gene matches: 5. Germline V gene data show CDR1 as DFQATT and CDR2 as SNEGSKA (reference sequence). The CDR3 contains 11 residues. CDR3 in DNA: TGCAGTGCTCCAGCGGGAGGGCCCCAGTTCTTC. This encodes CSAPAGGPQFF.

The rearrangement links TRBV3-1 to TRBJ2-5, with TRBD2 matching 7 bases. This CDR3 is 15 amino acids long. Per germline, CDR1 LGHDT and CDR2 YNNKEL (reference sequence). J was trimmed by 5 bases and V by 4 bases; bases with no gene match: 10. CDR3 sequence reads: CASSPGPGGYETQYF. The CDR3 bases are TGTGCCAGCAGCCCAGGCCCGGGAGGTTATGAGACCCAGTACTTC.

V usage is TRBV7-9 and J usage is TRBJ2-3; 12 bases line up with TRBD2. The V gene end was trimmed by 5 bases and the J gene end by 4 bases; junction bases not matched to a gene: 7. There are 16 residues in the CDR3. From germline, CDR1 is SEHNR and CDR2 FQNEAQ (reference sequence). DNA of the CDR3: TGTGCCAGCAGCCCGGCTAGCGGGAGGGCCCCAGATACGCAGTATTTT. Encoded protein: CASSPASGRAPDTQYF.

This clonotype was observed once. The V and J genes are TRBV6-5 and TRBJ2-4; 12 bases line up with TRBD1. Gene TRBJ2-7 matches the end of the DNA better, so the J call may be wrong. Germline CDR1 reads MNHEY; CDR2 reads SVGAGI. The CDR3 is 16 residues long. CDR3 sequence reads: CASSYSIGTGGDEQYF. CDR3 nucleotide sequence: TGTGCCAGCAGTTACTCGATCGGGACAGGGGGCGACGAGCAGTACTTC.

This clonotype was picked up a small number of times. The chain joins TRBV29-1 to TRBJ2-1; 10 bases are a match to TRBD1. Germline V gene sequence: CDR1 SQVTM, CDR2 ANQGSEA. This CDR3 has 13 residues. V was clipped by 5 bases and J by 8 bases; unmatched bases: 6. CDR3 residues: CSVFRDRGHEQFF. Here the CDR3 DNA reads TGCAGCGTTTTCCGGGACAGGGGTCATGAGCAGTTCTTC.

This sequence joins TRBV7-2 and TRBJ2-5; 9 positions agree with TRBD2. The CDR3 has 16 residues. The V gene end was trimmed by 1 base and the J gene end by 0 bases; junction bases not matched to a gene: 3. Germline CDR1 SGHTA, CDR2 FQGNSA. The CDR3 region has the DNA TGTGCCAGCAGCTTAGGTGCGGGAGGGTACCAAGAGACCCAGTACTTC. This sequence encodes CASSLGAGGYQETQYF. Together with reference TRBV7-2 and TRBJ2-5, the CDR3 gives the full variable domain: GAGVSQSPSNKVTEKGKDVELRCDPISGHTALYWYRQSLGQGLEFLIYFQGNSAPDKSGLPSDRFSAERTGGSVSTLTIQRTQQEDSAVYLCASSLGAGGYQETQYFGPGTRLLVL.

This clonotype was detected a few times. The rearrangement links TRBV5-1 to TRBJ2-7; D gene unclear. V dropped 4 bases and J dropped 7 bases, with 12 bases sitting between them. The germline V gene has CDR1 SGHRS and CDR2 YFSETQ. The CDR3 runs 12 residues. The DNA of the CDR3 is TGCGCCAGCAGCCACTCTGTTGGGGAGCAGTACTTC. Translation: CASSHSVGEQYF.